These T cell receptor beta chains were read from a single sample in a study of T-cell memory formation after mild COVID-19. TCRdb reanalysed the 5' RACE reads using MiXCR and keeps one entry per CDR3 protein. The sample consists of under 300,000 distinct CDR3 sequences, 16% of them appearing once. Sequenced: PBMCs or a T cell subset sorted from them (not recorded which). The receptors here all came from a man between 18 and 35 years old who had mild COVID-19 (a few samples of this study predate the infection). Cell type and time point are not known. The CDR3 runs from the conserved cysteine through the conserved F or W. D genes are given only for firm matches. Expanded clones are given a class, and other clones once, few, many or no size at all.

J gene,V gene,clone size,D gene,CDR3 DNA,CDR3 protein
TRBJ1-5,TRBV6-5,few,NA,TGTGCCAGCAGCCCGCGAAATCAGCCCCAGCATTTT,CASSPRNQPQHF
TRBJ1-1,TRBV12-3/TRBV12-4,few,TRBD1,TGTGCCAGCCAAACCCTCACAGGGGGCACACGGAACACTGAAGCTTTCTTT,CASQTLTGGTRNTEAFF
TRBJ2-1,TRBV11-2,few,NA,TGTGCCAGCACGGGAGGGACAGCTTACAATGAGCAGTTCTTC,CASTGGTAYNEQFF
TRBJ2-5,TRBV19,few,NA,TGTGCCAGTAGTAAGGGGCTCCCTACGTACCAAGAGACCCAGTACTTC,CASSKGLPTYQETQYF
TRBJ2-4,TRBV7-3,NA,NA,TGTGCCAGCAGCCGGGACCCCGCTGACATTCAGTACTTC,CASSRDPADIQYF
TRBJ2-3,TRBV7-2,NA,NA,TGTGCCAGCAGCCAACGGAGGGTTACAGATACGCAGTATTTT,CASSQRRVTDTQYF
TRBJ2-3,TRBV3-1,NA,TRBD1,TGTGCCAGCAGCCCTTGGACAGGGGGAAACACAGATACGCAGTATTTT,CASSPWTGGNTDTQYF
TRBJ2-1,TRBV11-2,NA,TRBD2,TGTGCCAGCAGCTTAGGGACTAGCGGAGCCTCCTACAATGAGCAGTTCTTC,CASSLGTSGASYNEQFF
TRBJ2-5,TRBV24-1,few,NA,TGTGCCACCAGTGACAGGACAGCCCAGACCCAGTACTTC,CATSDRTAQTQYF
TRBJ2-1,TRBV7-3,NA,TRBD1,TGTGCCAGCAGCCCCCCCCAGGGGGCTAGCTCCTACAATGAGCAGTTCTTC,CASSPPQGASSYNEQFF
TRBJ1-3,TRBV20-1,NA,NA,TGCAGTGCATCAGGGGAACCCTCTGGAAACACCATATATTTT,CSASGEPSGNTIYF
TRBJ2-5,TRBV12-3/TRBV12-4,NA,NA,TGTGCCAGCAGTTCCGCGGGGGCAGAGACCCAGTACTTC,CASSSAGAETQYF
TRBJ2-2,TRBV28,NA,NA,TGTGCCAGCAGTTTCTACAGGGTTCGTAGCGGGGAGCTGTTTTTT,CASSFYRVRSGELFF
TRBJ2-6,TRBV27,NA,NA,TGTGCCAGCAGTTTGCTTCAGGCTGGGGCCAACGTCCTGACTTTC,CASSLLQAGANVLTF
TRBJ1-1,TRBV5-1,NA,TRBD1,TGCGCCAGCAGCCTCACCTGGACAGGGAAGGGGAACACTGAAGCTTTCTTT,CASSLTWTGKGNTEAFF
TRBJ2-1,TRBV4-1,few,TRBD2,TGCGCCAGCAGCCAAACCGGGAGGAATGAGCAGTTCTTC,CASSQTGRNEQFF
TRBJ1-1,TRBV4-1,NA,NA,TGCGCCAGCAGCCAAGATATGCGAGAAGCTTTCTTT,CASSQDMREAFF
TRBJ1-1,TRBV5-1,NA,TRBD1,TGCGCCAGCAGCGGGGGACAGACCCTTGAAGCTTTCTTT,CASSGGQTLEAFF
TRBJ1-1,TRBV6-6,NA,TRBD1,TGTGCCAGCAGTCCTCAGGGGGCAAGCACTGAAGCTTTCTTT,CASSPQGASTEAFF
TRBJ2-3,TRBV2,few,NA,TGTGCCAGCAGTCCCTCAGTCAGCACAGATACGCAGTATTTT,CASSPSVSTDTQYF
TRBJ2-3,TRBV5-1,many,NA,TGCGCCAGCAGCAACCCGGGATCCCCCAATACGCAGTATTTT,CASSNPGSPNTQYF
TRBJ1-2,TRBV4-3,NA,NA,TGCGCCAGCAGCGCCCCGGGAAGGGGCTACACCTTC,CASSAPGRGYTF
TRBJ2-3,TRBV27,few,NA,TGTGCCAGCAGTCCCTCCGGGAATACGCAGTATTTT,CASSPSGNTQYF
TRBJ1-2,TRBV6-1,many,NA,TGTGCCAGCAGTGAATGGAGGGGCATCTCTAACTATGGCTACACCTTC,CASSEWRGISNYGYTF
TRBJ1-5,TRBV29-1,few,TRBD1,TGCAGCGTCCCCTGCCATGGGACAGGTAGTCAGCCCCAGCATTTT,CSVPCHGTGSQPQHF
TRBJ2-7,TRBV7-6,few,NA,TGTGCCAGCAGCTTATCCGGCTACGAGCAGTACTTC,CASSLSGYEQYF
TRBJ1-5,TRBV4-1,NA,NA,TGCGCCAGCAGCCAAGAACGTGATCAGCCCCAGCATTTT,CASSQERDQPQHF
TRBJ1-1,TRBV20-1,few,NA,TGCAGTGCTAGGGAGGACCTCTACACTGAAGCTTTCTTT,CSAREDLYTEAFF
TRBJ1-1,TRBV7-9,NA,NA,TGTGCCAGCAGCCAACAGGTGAACACTGAAGCTTTCTTT,CASSQQVNTEAFF
TRBJ2-3,TRBV5-1,many,NA,TGCGCCAGCCAAACCGGCAGTTTGGCAGATACGCAGTATTTT,CASQTGSLADTQYF
TRBJ2-1,TRBV7-2,few,NA,TGTGCCAGCAGCTTAGTCCTAGCACCCAATGAGCAGTTCTTC,CASSLVLAPNEQFF
TRBJ1-4,TRBV7-9,few,NA,TGTGCCAGCAGCTTAGGGGCCGGGGGCGATGAAAAACTGTTTTTT,CASSLGAGGDEKLFF
TRBJ2-7,TRBV7-9,NA,NA,TGTGCCAGCAGCATCCTGACAGGTACCTACGAGCAGTACTTC,CASSILTGTYEQYF
TRBJ1-2,TRBV20-1,NA,NA,TGCAGTGCTAGAGATCTCGATGGCTACACCTTC,CSARDLDGYTF
TRBJ1-5,TRBV12-3/TRBV12-4,NA,NA,TGTGCCAGCAGTTTCAGCGGGTTCGGGCAGCCCCAGCATTTT,CASSFSGFGQPQHF
TRBJ2-3,TRBV30,NA,TRBD2,TGTGCCTGGATAGCGGGGGGCACAGATACGCAGTATTTT,CAWIAGGTDTQYF
TRBJ1-1,TRBV29-1,NA,NA,TGCAGCGTTGAACCGACAGAGAACACTGAAGCTTTCTTT,CSVEPTENTEAFF
TRBJ1-2,TRBV7-9,NA,NA,TGTGCCAGCAGCCCGGGGATGGACTCTTATGGCTACACCTTC,CASSPGMDSYGYTF
TRBJ2-2,TRBV18,NA,NA,TGTGCCAGCTCACTCCCATCGGGGGGCGGCGCCGGGGAGCTGTTTTTT,CASSLPSGGGAGELFF
TRBJ1-3,TRBV20-1,NA,NA,TGCAGTGCTAGAGAAGGTGTTGGAAACACCATATATTTT,CSAREGVGNTIYF
TRBJ1-1,TRBV3-1,NA,NA,TGTGCCAGCAGCCAAGGGGAGGGACTGAACTTT,CASSQGEGLNF
TRBJ2-2,TRBV7-2,few,TRBD2,TGTGCCAGCAGCCACAGGACTAGCTGGCAGAACACCGGGGAGCTGTTTTTT,CASSHRTSWQNTGELFF
TRBJ2-3,TRBV3-1,NA,NA,TGTGCCAGCAGCCAAAGAGGGGCAGATACGCAGTATTTT,CASSQRGADTQYF